This paragraph reports one T cell receptor beta chain. These data come from a study of control samples from healthy donors and cancer patients. Some clones are missing from TCRdb's copy, which holds only in-frame ones; the method was immunoSEQ multiplex PCR. The data show some 120,000 clones, approximately 90% seen once. Trimming took 2 bases from V and 7 from J, leaving 8 bases between them. This CDR3 has 12 residues. CDR1 is LGHDT, CDR2 YNNKEL, per germline (reference sequence). The sequenced sample consisted of blood. The chain carries TRBV3-1 (or the pseudogene TRBV3-2) and TRBJ1-1, with D perhaps TRBD1 (5 bases). The clonotype originates from a man aged 25 to 40 in good health. CDR3 sequence: CASSQLGLEAFF. The DNA for the CDR3 is TGTGCCAGCAGCCAATTGGGACTTGAAGCTTTCTTT.